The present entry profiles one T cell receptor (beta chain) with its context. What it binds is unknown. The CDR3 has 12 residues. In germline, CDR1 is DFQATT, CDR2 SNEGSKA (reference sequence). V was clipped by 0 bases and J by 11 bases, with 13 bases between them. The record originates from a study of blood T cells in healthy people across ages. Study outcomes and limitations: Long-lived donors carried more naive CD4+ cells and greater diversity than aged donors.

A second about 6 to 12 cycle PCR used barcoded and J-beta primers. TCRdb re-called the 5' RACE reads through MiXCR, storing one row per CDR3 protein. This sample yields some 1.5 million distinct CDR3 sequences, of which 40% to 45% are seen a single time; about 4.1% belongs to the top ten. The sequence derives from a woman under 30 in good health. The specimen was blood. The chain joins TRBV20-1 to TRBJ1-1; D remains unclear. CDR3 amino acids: CSARDRWEGAFF. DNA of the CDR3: TGCAGTGCTAGAGATAGATGGGAAGGGGCTTTCTTT.